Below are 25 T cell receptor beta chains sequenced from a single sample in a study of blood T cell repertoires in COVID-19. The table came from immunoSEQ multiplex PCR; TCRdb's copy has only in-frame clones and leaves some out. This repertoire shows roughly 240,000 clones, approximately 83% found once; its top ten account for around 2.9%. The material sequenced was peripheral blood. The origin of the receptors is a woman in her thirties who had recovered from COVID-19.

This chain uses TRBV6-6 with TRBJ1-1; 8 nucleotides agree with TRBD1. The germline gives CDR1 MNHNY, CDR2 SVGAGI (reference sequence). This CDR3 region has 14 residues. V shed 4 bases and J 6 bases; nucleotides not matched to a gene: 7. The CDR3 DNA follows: TGTGCCAGCAGTTTCGACAGGGGCCTTTCTGAAGCTTTCTTT. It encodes CASSFDRGLSEAFF.

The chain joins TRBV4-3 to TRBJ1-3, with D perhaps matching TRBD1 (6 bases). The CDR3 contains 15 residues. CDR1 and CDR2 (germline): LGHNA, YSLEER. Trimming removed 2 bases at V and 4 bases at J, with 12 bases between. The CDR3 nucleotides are TGCGCCAGCAGCCAAAAACAGGGTGGAGGAAACACCATATATTTT. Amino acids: CASSQKQGGGNTIYF.

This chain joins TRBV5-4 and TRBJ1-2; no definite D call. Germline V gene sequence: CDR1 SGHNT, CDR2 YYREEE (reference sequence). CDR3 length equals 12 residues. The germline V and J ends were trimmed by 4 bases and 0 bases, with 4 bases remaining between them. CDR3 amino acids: CASSPSNYGYTF. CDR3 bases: TGTGCCAGCAGCCCGTCTAACTATGGCTACACCTTC.

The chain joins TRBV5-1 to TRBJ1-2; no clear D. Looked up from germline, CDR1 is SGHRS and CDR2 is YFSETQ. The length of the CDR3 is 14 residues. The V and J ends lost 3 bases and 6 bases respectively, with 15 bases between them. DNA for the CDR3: TGCGCCAGCAGCTCCACGCAGGCCGGCAATGGCTACACCTTC. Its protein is CASSSTQAGNGYTF.

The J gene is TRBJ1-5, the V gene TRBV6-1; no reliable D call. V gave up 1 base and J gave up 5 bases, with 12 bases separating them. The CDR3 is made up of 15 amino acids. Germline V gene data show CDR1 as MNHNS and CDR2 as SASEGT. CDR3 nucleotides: TGTGCCAGCAGTGAAGGAGTTGGAGGTGATCAGCCCCAGCATTTT. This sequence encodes CASSEGVGGDQPQHF.

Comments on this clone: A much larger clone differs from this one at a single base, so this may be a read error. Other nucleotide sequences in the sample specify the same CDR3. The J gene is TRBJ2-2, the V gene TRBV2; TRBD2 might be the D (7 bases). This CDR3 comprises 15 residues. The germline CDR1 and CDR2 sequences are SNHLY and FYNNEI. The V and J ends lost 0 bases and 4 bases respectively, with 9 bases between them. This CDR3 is CASSEAGGPTGELFF. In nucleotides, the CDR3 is TGTGCCAGCAGTGAAGCGGGGGGGCCCACCGGGGAGCTGTTTTTT.

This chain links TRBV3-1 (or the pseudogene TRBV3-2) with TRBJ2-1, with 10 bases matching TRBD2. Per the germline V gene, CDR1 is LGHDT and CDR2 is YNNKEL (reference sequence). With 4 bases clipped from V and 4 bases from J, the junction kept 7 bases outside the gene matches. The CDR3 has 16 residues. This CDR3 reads CASSLAGGTLYNEQFF. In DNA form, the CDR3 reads TGTGCCAGCAGCCTAGCGGGGGGCACCCTTTACAATGAGCAGTTCTTC.

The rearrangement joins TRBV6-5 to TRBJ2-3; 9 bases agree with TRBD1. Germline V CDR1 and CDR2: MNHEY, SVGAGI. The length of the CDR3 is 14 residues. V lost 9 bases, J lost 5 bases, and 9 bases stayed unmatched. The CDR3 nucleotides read TGTGCCAGACTCTACAGGGGGCGGAGAGATACGCAGTATTTT. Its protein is CARLYRGRRDTQYF.

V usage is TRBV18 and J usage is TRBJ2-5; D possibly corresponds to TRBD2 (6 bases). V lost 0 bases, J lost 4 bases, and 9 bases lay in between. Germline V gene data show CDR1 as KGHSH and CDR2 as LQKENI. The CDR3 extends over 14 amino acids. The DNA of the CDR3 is TGTGCCAGCTCACCACCTGTGCGGGGAGAGACCCAGTACTTC. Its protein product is CASSPPVRGETQYF.

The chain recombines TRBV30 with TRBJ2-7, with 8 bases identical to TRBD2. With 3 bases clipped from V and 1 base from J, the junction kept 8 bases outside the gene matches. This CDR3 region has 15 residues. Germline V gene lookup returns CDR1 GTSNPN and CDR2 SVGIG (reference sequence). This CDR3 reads CAWSRRGGRSYEQYF. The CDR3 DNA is TGTGCCTGGAGCAGACGGGGGGGGAGGTCCTACGAGCAGTACTTC.

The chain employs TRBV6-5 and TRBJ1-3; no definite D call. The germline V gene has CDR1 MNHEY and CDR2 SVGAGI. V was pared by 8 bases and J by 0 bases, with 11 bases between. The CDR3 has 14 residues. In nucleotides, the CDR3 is TGTGCCAGCCCGCAGACTAGCTCTGGAAACACCATATATTTT. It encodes CASPQTSSGNTIYF.

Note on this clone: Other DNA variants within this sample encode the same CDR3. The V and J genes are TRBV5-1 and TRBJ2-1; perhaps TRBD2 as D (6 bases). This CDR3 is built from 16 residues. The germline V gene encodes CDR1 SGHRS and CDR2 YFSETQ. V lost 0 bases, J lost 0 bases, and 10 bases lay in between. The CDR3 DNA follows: TGCGCCAGCAGCTTGGCCGGGGGAAGCTCCTACAATGAGCAGTTCTTC. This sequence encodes CASSLAGGSSYNEQFF.

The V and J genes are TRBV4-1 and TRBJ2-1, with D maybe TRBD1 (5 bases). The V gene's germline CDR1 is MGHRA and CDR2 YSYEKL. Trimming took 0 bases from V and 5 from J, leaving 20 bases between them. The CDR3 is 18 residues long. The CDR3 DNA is TGCGCCAGCAGCCAAGAACAGGTTGGGCTCGCCTATAACAATGAGCAGTTCTTC. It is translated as CASSQEQVGLAYNNEQFF.

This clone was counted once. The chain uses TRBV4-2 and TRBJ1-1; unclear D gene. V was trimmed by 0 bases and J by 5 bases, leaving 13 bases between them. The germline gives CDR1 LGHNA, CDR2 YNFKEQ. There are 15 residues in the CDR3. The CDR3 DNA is TGTGCCAGCAGCCAAGATCCCGGCAGGTGGACTGAAGCTTTCTTT. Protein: CASSQDPGRWTEAFF.

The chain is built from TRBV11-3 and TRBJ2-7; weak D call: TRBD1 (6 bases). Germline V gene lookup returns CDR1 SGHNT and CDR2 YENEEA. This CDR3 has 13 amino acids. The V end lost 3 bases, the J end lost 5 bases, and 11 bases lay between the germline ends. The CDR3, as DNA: TGTGCCAGCAGCTTCCGCCGGGACAACGAGCAGTACTTC. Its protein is CASSFRRDNEQYF.

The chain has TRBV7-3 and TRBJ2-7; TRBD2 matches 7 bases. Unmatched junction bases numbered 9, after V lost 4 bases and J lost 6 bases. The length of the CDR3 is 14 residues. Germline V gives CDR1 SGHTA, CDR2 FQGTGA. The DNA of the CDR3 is TGTGCCAGCAGCTACACGGGCGGGGGAACCGAGCAGTACTTC. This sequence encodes CASSYTGGGTEQYF.

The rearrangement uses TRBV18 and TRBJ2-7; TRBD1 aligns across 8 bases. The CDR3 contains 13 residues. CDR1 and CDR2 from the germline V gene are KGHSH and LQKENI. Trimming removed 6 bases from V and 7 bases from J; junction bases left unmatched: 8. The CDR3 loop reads CASSPLQGEEQYF. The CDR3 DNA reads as TGTGCCAGCTCGCCCCTACAGGGGGAGGAGCAGTACTTC.

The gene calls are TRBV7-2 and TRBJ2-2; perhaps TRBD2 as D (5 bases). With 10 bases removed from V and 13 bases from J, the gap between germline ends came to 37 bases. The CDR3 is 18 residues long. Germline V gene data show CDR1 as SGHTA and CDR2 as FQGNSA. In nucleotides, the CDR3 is TGTGCCACACCCGGGGAGCTGAGAGTGACCCGGGGTCCGGGTGGGCTGTTTTTT. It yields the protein CATPGELRVTRGPGGLFF.

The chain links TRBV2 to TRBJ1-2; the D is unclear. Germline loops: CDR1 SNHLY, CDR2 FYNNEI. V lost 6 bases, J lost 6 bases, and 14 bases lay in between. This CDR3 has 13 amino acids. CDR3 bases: TGTGCCAGCAGGGAGAGGGAACGGAATGGCTACACCTTC. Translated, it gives CASRERERNGYTF.

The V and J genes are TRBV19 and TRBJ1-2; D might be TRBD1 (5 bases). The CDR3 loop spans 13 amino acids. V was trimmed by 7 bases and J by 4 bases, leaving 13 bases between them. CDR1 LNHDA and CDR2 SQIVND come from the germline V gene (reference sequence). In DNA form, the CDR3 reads TGTGCCAGTACCCTGATGGGGGGCTATGGCTACACCTTC. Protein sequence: CASTLMGGYGYTF.

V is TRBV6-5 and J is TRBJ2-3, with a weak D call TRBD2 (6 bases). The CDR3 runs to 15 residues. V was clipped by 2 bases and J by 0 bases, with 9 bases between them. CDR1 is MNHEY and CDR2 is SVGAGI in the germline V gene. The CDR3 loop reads CASSYGGLSTDTQYF. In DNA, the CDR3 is TGTGCCAGCAGTTACGGTGGACTAAGCACAGATACGCAGTATTTT.

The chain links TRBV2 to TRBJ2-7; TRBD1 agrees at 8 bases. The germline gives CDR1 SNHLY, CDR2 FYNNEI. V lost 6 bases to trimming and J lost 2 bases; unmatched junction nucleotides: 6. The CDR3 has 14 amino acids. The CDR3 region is CASRVWGQAYEQYF. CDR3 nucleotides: TGTGCCAGCAGGGTTTGGGGACAGGCCTACGAGCAGTACTTC.

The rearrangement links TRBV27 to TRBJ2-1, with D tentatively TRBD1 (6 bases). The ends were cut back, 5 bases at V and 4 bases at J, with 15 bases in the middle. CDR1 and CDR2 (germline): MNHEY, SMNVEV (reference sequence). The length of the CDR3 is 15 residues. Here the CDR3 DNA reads TGTGCCAGCAGTGGAGCTCGGGACATTTACAATGAGCAGTTCTTC. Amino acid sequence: CASSGARDIYNEQFF.

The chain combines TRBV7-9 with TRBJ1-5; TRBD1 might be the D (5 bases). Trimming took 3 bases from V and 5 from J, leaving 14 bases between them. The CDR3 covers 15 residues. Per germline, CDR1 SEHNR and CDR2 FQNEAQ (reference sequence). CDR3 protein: CASSFTAEGDQPQHF. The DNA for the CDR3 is TGTGCCAGCAGCTTCACGGCGGAAGGGGATCAGCCCCAGCATTTT.

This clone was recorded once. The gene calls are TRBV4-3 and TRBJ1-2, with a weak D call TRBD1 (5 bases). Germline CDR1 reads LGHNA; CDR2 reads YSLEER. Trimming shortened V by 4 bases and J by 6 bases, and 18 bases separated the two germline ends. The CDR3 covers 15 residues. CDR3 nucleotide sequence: TGCGCCAGCAGCCCTAATTCGGGGGATGTCCATGGCTACACCTTC. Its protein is CASSPNSGDVHGYTF.